Sequencing of this TCR beta chain was carried out in a study of blood T cell repertoires in COVID-19. The wider study: COVID-19 samples collected from the United States, Italy and Spain covered acute and convalescent phases. Sample material is recorded as cDNA or gDNA derived from T cells, B-cell-depleted T cells, or PBMCs.

Original processing methods: Amplifying reference gene primers gave estimates of nucleated cell counts. Libraries were prepared by immunoSEQ multiplex PCR; TCRdb keeps only in-frame clonotypes and omits some of them. That table supplies the V and J calls and clone size; D and trimming were determined from the DNA. The sample contains 70,000 or so clones, around 83% of which appear only once. This clone was seen only once. The germline gives CDR1 SGHTA, CDR2 FQGNSA. Germline trimming cut 4 bases from V and 11 bases from J; bases unmatched to any gene: 7. There are 14 residues in the CDR3. This sequence joins TRBV7-2 and TRBJ1-4, with 10 bases identical to TRBD1. Sequencing was performed on peripheral blood. The sequence derives from a man aged 45-65 years with acute or convalescent COVID-19. CDR3 DNA sequence: TGTGCCAGCAGCTCGGACAGGGGGTTGGGCAAACTGTTTTTT. This gives the protein CASSSDRGLGKLFF. The full variable domain, with the rest looked up from reference TRBV7-2 and TRBJ1-4, is GAGVSQSPSNKVTEKGKDVELRCDPISGHTALYWYRQSLGQGLEFLIYFQGNSAPDKSGLPSDRFSAERTGGSVSTLTIQRTQQEDSAVYLCASSSDRGLGKLFFGSGTQLSVL.